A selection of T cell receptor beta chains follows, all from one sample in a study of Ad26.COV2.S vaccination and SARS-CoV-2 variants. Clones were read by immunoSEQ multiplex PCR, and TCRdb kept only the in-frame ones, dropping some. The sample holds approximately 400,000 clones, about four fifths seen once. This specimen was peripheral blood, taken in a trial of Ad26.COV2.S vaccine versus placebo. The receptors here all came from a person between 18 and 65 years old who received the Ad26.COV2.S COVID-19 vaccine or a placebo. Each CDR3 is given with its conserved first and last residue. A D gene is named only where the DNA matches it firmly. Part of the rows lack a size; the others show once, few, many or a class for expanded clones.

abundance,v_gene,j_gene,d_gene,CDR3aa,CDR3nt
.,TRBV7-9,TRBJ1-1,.,CASSFVGGTEAFF,TGTGCCAGCAGTTTCGTAGGGGGCACTGAAGCTTTCTTT
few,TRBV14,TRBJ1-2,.,CASSPGFSNNYGYTF,TGTGCCAGCAGCCCTGGTTTCTCCAATAACTATGGCTACACCTTC
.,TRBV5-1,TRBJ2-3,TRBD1,CASSLDPGQGGDTQYF,TGCGCCAGCAGCTTGGACCCGGGACAGGGAGGGGATACGCAGTATTTT
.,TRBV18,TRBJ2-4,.,CASSPPGVLKNIQYF,TGTGCCAGCTCACCACCAGGCGTACTTAAAAACATTCAGTACTTC
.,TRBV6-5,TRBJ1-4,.,CASHRGPNEKLFF,TGTGCCAGCCACCGGGGCCCTAATGAAAAACTGTTTTTT
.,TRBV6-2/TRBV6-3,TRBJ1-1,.,CASSYSPPQNTEAFF,TGTGCCAGCAGTTACTCCCCCCCCCAGAACACTGAAGCTTTCTTT
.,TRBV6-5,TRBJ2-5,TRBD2,CASSSGTSGVETQYF,TGTGCCAGCAGCTCCGGGACTAGCGGGGTGGAGACCCAGTACTTC
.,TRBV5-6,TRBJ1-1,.,CASRRRGTEAFF,TGTGCCAGCAGGAGGAGGGGTACTGAAGCTTTCTTT
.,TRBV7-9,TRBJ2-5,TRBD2,CASSGRGRETQYF,TGTGCCAGCAGCGGGAGGGGACGGGAGACCCAGTACTTC
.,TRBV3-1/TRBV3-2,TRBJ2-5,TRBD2,CASSLRGAGGETQYF,TGTGCCAGCAGCCTCAGAGGAGCGGGGGGGGAGACCCAGTACTTC
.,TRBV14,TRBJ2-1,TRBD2,CASSQRSGIIYNEQFF,TGTGCCAGCAGCCAACGTAGCGGGATCATCTACAATGAGCAGTTCTTC
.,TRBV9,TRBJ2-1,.,CASSVGGQIYNEQFF,TGTGCCAGCAGCGTAGGTGGGCAGATCTACAATGAGCAGTTCTTC
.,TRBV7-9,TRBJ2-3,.,CASSFRGTQYF,TGTGCCAGCAGCTTCCGAGGTACGCAGTATTTT
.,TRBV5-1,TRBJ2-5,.,CASSFQGLETQYF,TGCGCCAGCAGCTTTCAGGGGCTGGAGACCCAGTACTTC
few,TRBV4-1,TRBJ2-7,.,CASSQGGGNDEQYF,TGCGCCAGCAGCCAGGGAGGGGGTAACGACGAGCAGTACTTC
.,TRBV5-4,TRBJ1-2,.,CASSFGYGYTF,TGTGCCAGCAGCTTCGGATATGGCTACACCTTC
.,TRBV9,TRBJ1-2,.,CASSVEGFGYDGYTF,TGTGCCAGCAGCGTAGAAGGGTTTGGGTATGATGGCTACACCTTC
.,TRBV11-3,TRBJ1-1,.,CASSLVGGFNGEAFF,TGTGCCAGCAGCTTAGTGGGGGGCTTTAATGGAGAAGCTTTCTTT
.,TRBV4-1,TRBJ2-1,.,CASSPTPPSYNEQFF,TGCGCCAGCAGTCCAACTCCCCCGTCCTACAATGAGCAGTTCTTC
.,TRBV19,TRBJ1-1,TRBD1,CASRRGQGQGVPEAFF,TGTGCCAGTAGACGAGGTCAGGGACAGGGGGTCCCTGAAGCTTTCTTT
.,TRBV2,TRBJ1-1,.,CASIVEAQPNTEAFF,TGTGCCAGCATCGTGGAGGCTCAACCGAACACTGAAGCTTTCTTT
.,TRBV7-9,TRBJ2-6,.,CASSLTGTRSGANVLTF,TGTGCCAGCAGCTTAACAGGTACAAGGTCTGGGGCCAACGTCCTGACTTTC
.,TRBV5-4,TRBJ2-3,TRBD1,CASSLVGTARDTQYF,TGTGCCAGCAGCTTGGTAGGGACAGCACGAGATACGCAGTATTTT
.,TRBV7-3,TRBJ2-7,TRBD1,CASSPGDRPYEQYF,TGTGCCAGCAGCCCAGGGGACAGACCCTACGAGCAGTACTTC
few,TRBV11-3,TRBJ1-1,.,CASSSTGNTEAFF,TGTGCCAGCAGTTCGACAGGGAACACTGAAGCTTTCTTT
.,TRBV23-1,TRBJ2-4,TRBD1,CASSTDRGKLAKNIQYF,TGCGCCAGCAGTACCGACAGGGGCAAACTAGCCAAAAACATTCAGTACTTC
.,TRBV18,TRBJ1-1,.,CASSPGTLAPEAFF,TGTGCCAGCTCACCCGGGACCCTGGCCCCCGAAGCTTTCTTT
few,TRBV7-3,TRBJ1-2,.,CASSLKGPAPGGGYTF,TGTGCCAGCAGCTTAAAAGGACCGGCGCCAGGAGGAGGCTACACCTTC
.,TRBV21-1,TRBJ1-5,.,CASSKGGERPQHF,TGTGCCAGCAGCAAAGGGGGGGAGAGGCCCCAGCATTTT
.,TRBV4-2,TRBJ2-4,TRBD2,CASSHLNSGSRRGAKNIQYF,TGTGCCAGCAGCCATTTAAATAGCGGGTCCCGTCGAGGGGCCAAAAACATTCAGTACTTC
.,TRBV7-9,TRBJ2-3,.,CASSFKNTQYF,TGTGCCAGCAGCTTTAAAAATACGCAGTATTTT
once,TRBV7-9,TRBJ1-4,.,CASSYIRGEKLFF,TGTGCCAGCAGCTATATTAGGGGTGAAAAACTGTTTTTT
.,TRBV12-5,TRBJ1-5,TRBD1,CASGLTRQGSQPQHF,TGTGCTAGTGGTTTGACCAGACAGGGGTCTCAGCCCCAGCATTTT
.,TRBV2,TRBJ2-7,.,CASSAYEQYF,TGTGCCAGCAGTGCCTACGAGCAGTACTTC
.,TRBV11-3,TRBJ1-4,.,CASSFVTGPNEKLFF,TGTGCCAGCAGCTTCGTAACAGGACCGAATGAAAAACTGTTTTTT
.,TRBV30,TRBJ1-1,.,CAWSRLEFTYF,TGTGCCTGGAGTCGATTGGAATTCACCTACTTT
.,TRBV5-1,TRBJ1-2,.,CASSSTVNYGYTF,TGCGCCAGCAGCTCCACTGTAAACTATGGCTACACCTTC
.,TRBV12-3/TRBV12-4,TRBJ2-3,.,CASSVFDTQYF,TGTGCCAGCAGTGTTTTTGATACGCAGTATTTT
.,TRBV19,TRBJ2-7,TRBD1,CASSMAGGPYEQYF,TGTGCCAGTAGTATGGCAGGGGGTCCCTACGAGCAGTACTTC
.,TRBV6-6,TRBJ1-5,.,CASSYGGRNSNQPQHF,TGTGCCAGCAGTTACGGGGGACGGAACAGCAATCAGCCCCAGCATTTT
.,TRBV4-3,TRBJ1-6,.,CASSLTFGLFNSPLHF,TGCGCCAGCAGCCTAACGTTCGGACTGTTCAATTCACCCCTCCACTTT
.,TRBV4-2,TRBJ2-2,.,CASSQEALNTGELFF,TGTGCCAGCAGCCAAGAGGCCCTTAACACCGGGGAGCTGTTTTTT
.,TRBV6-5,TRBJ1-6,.,CASSKTVSNSPLHF,TGTGCCAGCAGTAAGACAGTTAGTAATTCACCCCTCCACTTT
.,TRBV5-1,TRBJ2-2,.,CASIGTVNTGELFF,TGCGCCAGCATTGGGACGGTGAACACCGGGGAGCTGTTTTTT
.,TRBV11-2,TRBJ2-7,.,CASSLRAAYEQYF,TGTGCCAGCAGCTTACGGGCAGCTTACGAGCAGTACTTC
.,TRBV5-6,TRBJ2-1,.,CASSLIQSSYNEQFF,TGTGCCAGCAGCTTGATCCAGAGCTCCTACAATGAGCAGTTCTTC
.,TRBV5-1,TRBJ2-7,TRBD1,CASSLGTGRYEQYF,TGCGCCAGCAGCCTAGGGACAGGTAGATACGAGCAGTACTTC
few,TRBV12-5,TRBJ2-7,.,CASALGTATYEQYF,TGTGCTAGTGCCTTAGGGACGGCCACCTACGAGCAGTACTTC
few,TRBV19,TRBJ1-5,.,CASSRVAGQPQHF,TGTGCCAGTAGTCGGGTGGCTGGGCAGCCCCAGCATTTT
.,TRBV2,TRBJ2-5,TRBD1,CASSETGEETQYF,TGTGCCAGCAGTGAAACAGGGGAGGAGACCCAGTACTTC
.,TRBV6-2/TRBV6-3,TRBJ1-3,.,CASSYSTRGRGRSGNTIYF,TGTGCCAGCAGTTACTCGACTCGTGGCAGGGGACGGTCTGGAAACACCATATATTTT
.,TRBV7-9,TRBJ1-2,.,CASSSRWRGPNYGYTF,TGTGCCAGCAGCTCCCGGTGGCGGGGGCCTAACTATGGCTACACCTTC